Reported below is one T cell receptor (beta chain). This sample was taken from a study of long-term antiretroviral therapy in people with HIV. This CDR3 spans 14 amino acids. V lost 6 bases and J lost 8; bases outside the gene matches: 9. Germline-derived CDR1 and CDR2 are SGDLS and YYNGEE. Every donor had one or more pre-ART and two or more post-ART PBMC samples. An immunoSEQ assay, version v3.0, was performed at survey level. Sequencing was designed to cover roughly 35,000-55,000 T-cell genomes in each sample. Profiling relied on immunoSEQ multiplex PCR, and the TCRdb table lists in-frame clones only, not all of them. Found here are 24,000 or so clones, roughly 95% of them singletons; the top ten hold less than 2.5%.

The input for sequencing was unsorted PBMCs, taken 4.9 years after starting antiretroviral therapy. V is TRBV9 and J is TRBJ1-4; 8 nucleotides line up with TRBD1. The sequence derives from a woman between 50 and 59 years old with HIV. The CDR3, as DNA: TGTGCCAGCAACGCAGGGGGCGGGTGGGAAAAACTGTTTTTT. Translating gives CASNAGGGWEKLFF.